The 20 T cell receptor beta chains below come from one sample, sequenced in a study of blood T cell repertoires in COVID-19 (dated by TCRdb to between 2020 and 2021). The protocol used for the library was the immunoSEQ multiplex PCR assay. TCRdb limited this immuneACCESS table to in-frame rearrangements with V and J called. A share of clones is missing; checked studies link under half to unresolved V genes, and the rest is unexplained. A total of around 170,000 clones appear in this sample, more than 65% of them only once. The ten biggest clones cover approximately 15% of the sample. Sequencing was carried out using peripheral blood. The receptors originated from a woman older than 75 with acute or convalescent COVID-19.

This clone was seen a few times. This chain links TRBV6-1 with TRBJ2-1, with D possibly matching TRBD2 (6 bases). Germline assignment: CDR1 MNHNS and CDR2 SASEGT. This CDR3 region has 13 residues. V lost 3 bases and J lost 12, with 15 bases in between. CDR3 sequence (DNA): TGTGCCAGCAGTGACCCGGGAGCTTTTGCGCAGTTCTTC. It encodes CASSDPGAFAQFF.

The chain uses TRBV14 and TRBJ2-1, with a tentative D call TRBD2 (5 bases). The CDR3 spans 16 residues. Trimming took 0 bases from V and 2 from J, leaving 11 bases between them. Germline-derived CDR1 and CDR2 are SGHDN and FVKESK. CDR3 nucleotides: TGTGCCAGCAGCCAAGACGCGGGCGGCCCCTACAATGAGCAGTTCTTC. Protein: CASSQDAGGPYNEQFF.

The chain carries TRBV3-1 (or the pseudogene TRBV3-2) and TRBJ1-1; perhaps TRBD1 as D (6 bases). Germline V gives CDR1 LGHDT, CDR2 YNNKEL (reference sequence). The V end lost 3 bases, the J end lost 5 bases, and 13 bases lay between the germline ends. This CDR3 has 14 amino acids. CDR3 region: CASSHGTSRTEAFF. The CDR3 DNA reads as TGTGCCAGCAGCCACGGGACATCCAGGACTGAAGCTTTCTTT.

The rearrangement uses TRBV2 and TRBJ1-1; tentatively, D is TRBD1 (5 bases). Germline CDR1 is SNHLY and CDR2 is FYNNEI. Trimming pared 5 bases from V and 1 base from J, leaving 11 bases between. The CDR3 extends over 14 amino acids. The CDR3 region has the DNA TGTGCCAGCAGTTACAGGAATACGAACACTGAAGCTTTCTTT. This translates into CASSYRNTNTEAFF.

This chain links TRBV5-1 with TRBJ1-5; 9 nucleotides match TRBD1. Germline CDR1 SGHRS, CDR2 YFSETQ. The CDR3 runs 13 residues. Trimming at V came to 2 bases and at J to 10 bases, leaving 4 bases not matched to a gene. CDR3 sequence reads: CASSLSTGGPQHF. CDR3 DNA sequence: TGCGCCAGCAGCTTATCCACAGGGGGCCCCCAGCATTTT.

The chain links TRBV3-1 (or the pseudogene TRBV3-2) to TRBJ1-1; unclear D gene. CDR1 and CDR2 from the germline V gene are LGHDT and YNNKEL (reference sequence). The length of the CDR3 is 14 residues. The germline V and J ends were trimmed by 1 base and 5 bases, with 11 bases remaining between them. DNA of the CDR3: TGTGCCAGCAGCCAAGTTCCGGGTCATACTGAAGCTTTCTTT. Translated, it gives CASSQVPGHTEAFF.

The chain combines TRBV7-9 with TRBJ2-1, with TRBD2 identical over 11 bases. CDR1 and CDR2 (germline): SEHNR, FQNEAQ (reference sequence). The CDR3 is made up of 17 amino acids. Trimming cost V 1 base and J 4 bases; bases outside gene matches: 6. CDR3 nucleotide sequence: TGTGCCAGCAGCTTAGATTGGGGGACTAGCGGTTACAATGAGCAGTTCTTC. Its translation is CASSLDWGTSGYNEQFF. Together with reference TRBV7-9 and TRBJ2-1, the CDR3 gives the full variable domain: DTGVSQNPRHKITKRGQNVTFRCDPISEHNRLYWYRQTLGQGPEFLTYFQNEAQLEKSRLLSDRFSAERPKGSFSTLEIQRTEQGDSAMYLCASSLDWGTSGYNEQFFGPGTRLTVL.

As concerns this clone: Sequence at one end of the junction differs from germline and may be a read error. This chain joins TRBV11-2 and TRBJ2-7; TRBD2 aligns across 8 bases. Looked up from germline, CDR1 is SGHAT and CDR2 is FQNNGV. The CDR3 is 16 amino acids. This CDR3 is CASSLVFGRGSHEQYF. The CDR3 coding sequence is TGTGCCAGCAGCTTAGTATTCGGGAGGGGCTCCCACGAGCAGTACTTC.

The chain links TRBV28 to TRBJ2-7; 9 bases line up with TRBD1. The CDR3 extends over 15 amino acids. The V gene's germline CDR1 is MDHEN and CDR2 SYDVKM. J gave up 4 bases and V 7 bases, and 11 bases lay outside the gene matches. The CDR3 loop is CASIDPGTGIYEQYF. CDR3 nucleotide sequence: TGTGCCAGCATTGACCCCGGGACAGGGATTTACGAGCAGTACTTC.

The rearrangement joins TRBV18 to TRBJ1-5, with 9 bases lining up with TRBD1. This CDR3 comprises 16 residues. V gave up 6 bases and J gave up 2 bases; unmatched junction bases: 8. CDR1 and CDR2 (germline): KGHSH, LQKENI. CDR3 sequence (DNA): TGTGCCAGCTCCCTAGCGGACAGGGGCGGCAATCAGCCCCAGCATTTT. This sequence encodes CASSLADRGGNQPQHF.

This chain connects TRBV2 to TRBJ1-1, with D possibly matching TRBD1 (5 bases). Trimming removed 6 bases from V and 6 bases from J, with 14 bases in between. CDR1 and CDR2 (germline): SNHLY, FYNNEI. The CDR3 covers 13 residues. The CDR3 DNA follows: TGTGCCAGCAGGCGGGGGTTCATCGCTGAAGCTTTCTTT. This codes for CASRRGFIAEAFF. The entire variable domain, with the rest obtained from reference TRBV2 and TRBJ1-1, is as follows: EPEVTQTPSHQVTQMGQEVILRCVPISNHLYFYWYRQILGQKVEFLVSFYNNEISEKSEIFDDQFSVERPDGSNFTLKIRSTKLEDSAMYFCASRRGFIAEAFFGQGTRLTVV.

This sequence joins TRBV5-1 and TRBJ2-1, with D perhaps TRBD2 (5 bases). Looked up from germline, CDR1 is SGHRS and CDR2 is YFSETQ. The CDR3 is 16 amino acids. V was shortened by 5 bases and J by 5 bases, with 20 bases between the two germline ends. CDR3 sequence: CASRRMDSPINNEQFF. For the CDR3, the DNA is TGCGCCAGCAGGCGGATGGACTCCCCTATTAACAATGAGCAGTTCTTC.

The chain uses TRBV28 and TRBJ1-4; no reliable D call. Per the germline V gene, CDR1 is MDHEN and CDR2 is SYDVKM. Trimming stripped 2 bases from V and 6 bases from J, with 13 bases between. This CDR3 comprises 15 residues. CDR3 nucleotides: TGTGCCAGCAGTTTAGTGTCCCACCCAGATGAAAAACTGTTTTTT. It encodes CASSLVSHPDEKLFF.

The chain is built from TRBV30 and TRBJ2-2, with a tentative D call TRBD2 (6 bases). The CDR3 is 14 amino acids. V lost 3 bases and J lost 1, with 9 bases in between. From germline, CDR1 is GTSNPN and CDR2 SVGIG (reference sequence). This chain's CDR3 is CAWRMGLNTGELFF. CDR3 in DNA: TGTGCCTGGAGGATGGGACTGAACACCGGGGAGCTGTTTTTT. Looking up the rest from reference TRBV30 and TRBJ2-2 gives the full variable domain: SQTIHQWPATLVQPVGSPLSLECTVEGTSNPNLYWYRQAAGRGLQLLFYSVGIGQISSEVPQNLSASRPQDRQFILSSKKLLLSDSGFYLCAWRMGLNTGELFFGEGSRLTVL.

The chain is built from TRBV6-1 and TRBJ1-6, with D possibly TRBD1 on 5 matching bases. Germline V gives CDR1 MNHNS, CDR2 SASEGT. The CDR3 extends over 15 amino acids. Trimming shortened V by 2 bases and J by 0 bases, and 5 bases separated the two germline ends. CDR3 sequence reads: CASSEQGSYNSPLHF. CDR3 in DNA: TGTGCCAGCAGTGAACAGGGCTCCTATAATTCACCCCTCCACTTT.

V gene TRBV7-9 combines with J gene TRBJ2-2; no clear D gene. This CDR3 comprises 13 residues. Per the germline V gene, CDR1 is SEHNR and CDR2 is FQNEAQ (reference sequence). Trimming took 2 bases from V and 3 from J, leaving 4 bases between them. CDR3 loop: CASSLLYTGELFF. CDR3 in DNA: TGTGCCAGCAGCTTACTTTACACCGGGGAGCTGTTTTTT.

The gene calls are TRBV5-1 and TRBJ1-6; TRBD1 agrees at 9 bases. The germline V gene encodes CDR1 SGHRS and CDR2 YFSETQ. J lost 9 bases, V lost 4 bases, and 14 bases had no gene match. This CDR3 contains 17 residues. CDR3 in amino acids: CASSPGWGQGVSSPLHF. The CDR3 DNA is TGCGCCAGCAGCCCGGGATGGGGACAGGGTGTGAGTTCACCCCTCCACTTT.

This clone was detected only a few times. In DNA, the CDR3 is TGTGCCAGCAGTTACTCGACCAGCGGGGTCACAGATACGCAGTATTTT. Translated: CASSYSTSGVTDTQYF. This chain connects TRBV6-5 to TRBJ2-3, with 7 bases fitting TRBD2. CDR1 is MNHEY and CDR2 is SVGAGI in the germline V gene. The CDR3 is 16 residues long. V dropped 0 bases and J dropped 2; count of bases not matched to a gene: 5.

The chain employs TRBV6-6 and TRBJ1-6; 8 nucleotides match TRBD1. Germline values: CDR1 MNHNY, CDR2 SVGAGI (reference sequence). The V gene end was trimmed by 4 bases and the J gene end by 13 bases; junction bases not matched to a gene: 12. CDR3 length: 15 residues. The CDR3 sequence is CASSSPGGSGWPLHF. Here the CDR3 DNA reads TGTGCCAGCAGTTCCCCAGGGGGCTCTGGGTGGCCCCTCCACTTT.

The chain carries TRBV30 and TRBJ2-1; D might be TRBD2 (7 bases). Trimming removed 5 bases from V and 0 bases from J, with 11 bases in between. In germline, CDR1 is GTSNPN, CDR2 SVGIG (reference sequence). The CDR3 consists of 14 residues. The CDR3 DNA reads TGTGCCTGGTCAAGGGGGGGCTCCTACAATGAGCAGTTCTTC. Translated, it gives CAWSRGGSYNEQFF.